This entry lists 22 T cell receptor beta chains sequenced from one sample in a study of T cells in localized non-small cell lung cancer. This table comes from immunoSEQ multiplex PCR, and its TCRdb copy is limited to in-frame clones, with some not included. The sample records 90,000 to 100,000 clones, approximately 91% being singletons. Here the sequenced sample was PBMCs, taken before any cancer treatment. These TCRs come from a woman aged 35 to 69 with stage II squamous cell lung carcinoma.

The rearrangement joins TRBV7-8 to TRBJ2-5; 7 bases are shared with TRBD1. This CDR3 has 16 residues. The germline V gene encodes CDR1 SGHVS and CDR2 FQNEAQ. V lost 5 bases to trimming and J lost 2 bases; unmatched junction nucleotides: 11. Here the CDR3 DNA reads TGTGCCAGCAGCGGAACCGAGACAGGGAAACAAGAGACCCAGTACTTC. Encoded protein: CASSGTETGKQETQYF. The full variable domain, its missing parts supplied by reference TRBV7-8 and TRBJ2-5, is GAGVSQSPRYKVAKRGQDVALRCDPISGHVSLFWYQQALGQGPEFLTYFQNEAQLDKSGLPSDRFFAERPEGSVSTLKIQRTQQEDSAVYLCASSGTETGKQETQYFGPGTRLLVL.

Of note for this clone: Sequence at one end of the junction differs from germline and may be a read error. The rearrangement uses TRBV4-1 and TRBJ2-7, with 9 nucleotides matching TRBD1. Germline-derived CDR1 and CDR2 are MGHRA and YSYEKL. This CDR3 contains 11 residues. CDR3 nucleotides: TGCGCCAGCAGCCCAGGGACAGGGTACTTCTTC. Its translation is CASSPGTGYFF.

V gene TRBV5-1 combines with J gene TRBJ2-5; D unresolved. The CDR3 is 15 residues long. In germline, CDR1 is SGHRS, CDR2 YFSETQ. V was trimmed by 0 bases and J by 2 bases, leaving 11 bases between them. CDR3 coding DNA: TGCGCCAGCAGCTTGGGGTCCAGCCGGCAAGAGACCCAGTACTTC. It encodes CASSLGSSRQETQYF.

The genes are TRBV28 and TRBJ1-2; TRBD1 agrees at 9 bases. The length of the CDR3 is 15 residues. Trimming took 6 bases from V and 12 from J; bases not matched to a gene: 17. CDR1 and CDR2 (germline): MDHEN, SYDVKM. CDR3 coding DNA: TGTGCCAGCAGCCCTGCCGGACAGGGGAAGTCCCCCCACACCTTC. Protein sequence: CASSPAGQGKSPHTF.

CDR3 in amino acids: CASSLDGGPFYEQYF. Written as DNA, the CDR3 is TGCGCCAGCAGCTTGGACGGGGGCCCCTTCTACGAGCAGTACTTC. The chain employs TRBV5-1 and TRBJ2-7; D may correspond to TRBD1 or TRBD2 (6 bases each). CDR3 length: 15 residues. The germline V gene encodes CDR1 SGHRS and CDR2 YFSETQ. The V and J ends lost 0 bases and 3 bases respectively, with 13 bases between them. Filled out from reference TRBV5-1 and TRBJ2-7, the complete variable domain reads KAGVTQTPRYLIKTRGQQVTLSCSPISGHRSVSWYQQTPGQGLQFLFEYFSETQRNKGNFPGRFSGRQFSNSRSEMNVSTLELGDSALYLCASSLDGGPFYEQYFGPGTRLTVT.

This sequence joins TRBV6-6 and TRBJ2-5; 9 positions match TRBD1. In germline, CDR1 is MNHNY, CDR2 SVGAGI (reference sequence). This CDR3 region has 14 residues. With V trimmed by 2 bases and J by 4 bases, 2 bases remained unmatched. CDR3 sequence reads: CASSYGTGPETQYF. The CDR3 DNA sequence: TGTGCCAGCAGTTACGGGACAGGGCCAGAGACCCAGTACTTC.

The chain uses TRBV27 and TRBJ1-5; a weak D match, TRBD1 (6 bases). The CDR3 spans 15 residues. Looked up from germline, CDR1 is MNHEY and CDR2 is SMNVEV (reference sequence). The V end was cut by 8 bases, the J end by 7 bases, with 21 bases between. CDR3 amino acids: CASGGLGAGRQPQHF. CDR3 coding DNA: TGTGCCAGCGGGGGGTTGGGGGCAGGGAGACAGCCCCAGCATTTT.

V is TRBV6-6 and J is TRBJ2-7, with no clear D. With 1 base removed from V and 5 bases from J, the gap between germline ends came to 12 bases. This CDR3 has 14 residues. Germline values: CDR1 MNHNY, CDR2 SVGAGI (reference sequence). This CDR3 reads CASSYLSSVDEQYF. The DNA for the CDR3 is TGTGCCAGCAGTTACTTAAGCTCCGTGGACGAGCAGTACTTC.

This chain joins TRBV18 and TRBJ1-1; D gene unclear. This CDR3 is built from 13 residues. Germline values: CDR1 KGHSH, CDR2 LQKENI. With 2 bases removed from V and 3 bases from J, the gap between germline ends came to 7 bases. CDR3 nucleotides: TGTGCCAGCTCACCAGGCCCTGACACTGAAGCTTTCTTT. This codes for CASSPGPDTEAFF.

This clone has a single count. CDR3 DNA: TGTGCCAGCTCACCGGCCTTTGGGGCGGAGACCCAGTACTTC. Translating gives CASSPAFGAETQYF. The J gene is TRBJ2-5, the V gene TRBV18; perhaps TRBD1 as D (5 bases). Trimming shortened V by 3 bases and J by 5 bases, and 13 bases separated the two germline ends. CDR3 length: 14 amino acids. CDR1 is KGHSH, CDR2 LQKENI, per germline.

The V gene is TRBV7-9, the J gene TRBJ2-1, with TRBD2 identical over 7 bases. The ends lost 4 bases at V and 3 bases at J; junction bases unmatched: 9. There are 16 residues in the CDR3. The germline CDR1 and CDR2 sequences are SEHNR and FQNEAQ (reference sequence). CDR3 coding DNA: TGTGCCAGCAGCTCCATCCTAGCGGAGTTCTACAATGAGCAGTTCTTC. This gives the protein CASSSILAEFYNEQFF.

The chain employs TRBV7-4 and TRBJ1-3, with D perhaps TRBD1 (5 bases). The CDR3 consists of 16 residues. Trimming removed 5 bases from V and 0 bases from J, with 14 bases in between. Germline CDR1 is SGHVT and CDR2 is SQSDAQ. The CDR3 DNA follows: TGTGCCAGCAGCCCGGCAGGGCCCAGCTCTGGAAACACCATATATTTT. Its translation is CASSPAGPSSGNTIYF.

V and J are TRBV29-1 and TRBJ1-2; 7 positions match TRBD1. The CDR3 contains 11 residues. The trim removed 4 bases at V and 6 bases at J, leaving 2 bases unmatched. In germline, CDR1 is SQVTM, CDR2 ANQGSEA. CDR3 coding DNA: TGCAGCGTTGGACAGGGAAATGGCTACACCTTC. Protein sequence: CSVGQGNGYTF.

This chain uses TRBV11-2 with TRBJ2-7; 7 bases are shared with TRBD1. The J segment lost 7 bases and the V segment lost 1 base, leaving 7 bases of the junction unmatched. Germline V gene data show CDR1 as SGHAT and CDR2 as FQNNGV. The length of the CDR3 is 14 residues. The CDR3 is CASSLAGTDREQYF. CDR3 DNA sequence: TGTGCCAGCAGCTTAGCTGGGACAGACAGGGAGCAGTACTTC.

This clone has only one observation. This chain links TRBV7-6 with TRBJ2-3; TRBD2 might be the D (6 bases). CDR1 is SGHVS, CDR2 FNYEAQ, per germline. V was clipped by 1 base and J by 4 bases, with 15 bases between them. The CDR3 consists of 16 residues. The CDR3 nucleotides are TGTGCCAGCAGCTTAGGGGCGGGGCTGGTTGCAGATACGCAGTATTTT. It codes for CASSLGAGLVADTQYF.

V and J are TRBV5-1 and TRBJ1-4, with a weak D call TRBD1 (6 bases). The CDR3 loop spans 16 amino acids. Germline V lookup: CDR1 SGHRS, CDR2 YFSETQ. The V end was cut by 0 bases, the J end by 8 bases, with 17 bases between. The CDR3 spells CASSLDQGGMGEKLFF. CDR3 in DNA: TGCGCCAGCAGCTTGGATCAAGGGGGTATGGGGGAAAAACTGTTTTTT.

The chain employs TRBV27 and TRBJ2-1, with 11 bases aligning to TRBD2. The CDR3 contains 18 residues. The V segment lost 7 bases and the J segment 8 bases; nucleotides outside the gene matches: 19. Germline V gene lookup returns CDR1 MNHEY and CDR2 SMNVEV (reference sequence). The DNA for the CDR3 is TGTGCCAGCACGGCGCGCGTAGGGTTTAGCGGGAGGGCCGATGAGCAGTTCTTC. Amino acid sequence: CASTARVGFSGRADEQFF.

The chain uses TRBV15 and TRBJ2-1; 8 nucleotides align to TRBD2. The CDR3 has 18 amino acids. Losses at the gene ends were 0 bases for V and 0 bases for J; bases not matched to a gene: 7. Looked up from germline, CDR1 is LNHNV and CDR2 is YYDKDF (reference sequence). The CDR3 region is CATSRDAAAGASYNEQFF. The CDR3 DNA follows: TGTGCCACCAGCAGAGATGCGGCAGCGGGAGCCTCCTACAATGAGCAGTTCTTC.

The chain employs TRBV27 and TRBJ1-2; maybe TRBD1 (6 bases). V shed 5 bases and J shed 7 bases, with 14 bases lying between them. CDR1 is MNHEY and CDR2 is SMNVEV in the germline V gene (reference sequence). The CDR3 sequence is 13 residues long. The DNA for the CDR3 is TGTGCCAGCAGTCCTGACAGGCTCTTTGGCTACACCTTC. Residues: CASSPDRLFGYTF.

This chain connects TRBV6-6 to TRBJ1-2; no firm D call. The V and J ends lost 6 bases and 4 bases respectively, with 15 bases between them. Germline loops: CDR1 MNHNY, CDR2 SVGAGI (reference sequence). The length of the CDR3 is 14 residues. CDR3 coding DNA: TGTGCCAGCAGCTCACGGATGAGTCTCTATGGCTACACCTTC. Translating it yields CASSSRMSLYGYTF.

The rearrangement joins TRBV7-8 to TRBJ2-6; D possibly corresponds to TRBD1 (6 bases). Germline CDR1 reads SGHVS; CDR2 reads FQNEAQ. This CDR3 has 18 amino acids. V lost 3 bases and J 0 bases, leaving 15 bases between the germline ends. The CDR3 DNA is TGTGCCAGCAGCTTTCGGAGGACAGTGACCTCTGGGGCCAACGTCCTGACTTTC. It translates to CASSFRRTVTSGANVLTF. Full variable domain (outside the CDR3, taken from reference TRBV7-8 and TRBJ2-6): GAGVSQSPRYKVAKRGQDVALRCDPISGHVSLFWYQQALGQGPEFLTYFQNEAQLDKSGLPSDRFFAERPEGSVSTLKIQRTQQEDSAVYLCASSFRRTVTSGANVLTFGAGSRLTVL.

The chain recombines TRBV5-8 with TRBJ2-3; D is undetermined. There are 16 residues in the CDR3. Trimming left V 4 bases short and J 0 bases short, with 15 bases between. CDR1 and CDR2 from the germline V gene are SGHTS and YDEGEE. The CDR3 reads CASSLRITASTDTQYF. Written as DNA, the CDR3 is TGTGCCAGCAGCCTGAGGATAACCGCTAGCACAGATACGCAGTATTTT.